This TCR beta chain stems from a study of human T cells and chemical hapten exposure (dated by TCRdb to the early 2020s). Regarding the research as a whole: For sensitization, 2% DPC in acetone was applied to an approximately 2 cm by approximately 2 cm area of upper inner arm skin. Weekly therapeutic DPC doses were additionally applied to the scalp of patients throughout the roughly 26-week study period. Patch testing was done on the upper back using Finn chambers containing 0.01% DPC, and results were scored after 6 days according to International Contact Dermatitis Research Group standards. Alopecia areata with under or over 50% scalp involvement, alopecia totalis and alopecia universalis were represented in the patient cohort, which was mostly female. For TCR sequencing, blood came from 25 to 35 alopecia patients at anywhere from one to four time points (pre-sensitization, 2, 6 and 24 weeks). Libraries were pooled for sequencing, and per-sample TCR yields varied mainly because of small differences in library volumes within the pool. Blood samples were taken from patients before sensitization (week 0) and at 2, 6 and about 24 weeks after DPC sensitization. This study followed changes in the peripheral blood TCR repertoire in vivo during primary and secondary sensitization of alopecia patients to the hapten diphenylcyclopropenone (DPC). The full study reports these points: Expanded TCRs formed significantly more large CDR3 similarity clusters than pre-sensitization or healthy control sets, consistent with antigen-driven responses. All patients had alopecia, a presumed autoimmune disease, so their immune response might differ from that of healthy individuals. The number of TCRs above 1 in 1000 frequency did not change with DPC sensitization; there was no evidence of global repertoire structure alterations. A positive correlation was found between the number of PT1 expanded TCRs and patch test score, with significance reached at thresholds 8, 16 and 32 but not 4. Repeated subsampling changed both the strength of the expansion versus patch-test correlation and the threshold at which the correlation became significant.

This clonotype was seen a few times. The antigen this receptor binds is unknown. Base qualities are not recorded, but no much larger clone differs from it by a single base. Libraries were constructed by RACE. These reads were obtained on a NextSeq 500. During library preparation, unique molecular identifiers were attached to individual cDNA molecules so that TCRs could be counted quantitatively and reproducibly. Both TCR alpha and TCR beta chains were sequenced from each blood RNA sample. The study's processing was this. The median number of TCRs per sample was around 96,000, ranging from 23,224 to 690,600. The Decombinator software suite was used to annotate the V, J and CDR3 of the TCR reads. Every sample was subsampled to the same number of TCRs (28,000) for the PS versus PT1 abundance plots. TCRs were defined as expanded if absent before sensitization and observed at least eight times at the 2-week time point. The public reads were reprocessed in TCRdb via fastp at Q25 and MiXCR, keeping in-frame beta chains. Rows matching on CDR3 protein sequence are summarized as one entry with the most common DNA and genes. TCRdb, not the original authors, processed these V and J calls. This sample is represented by approximately 49,000 distinct CDR3 sequences; about 9% of them were singletons. The ten largest clones take up less than 5% of the sample.

The time point label corresponds to: patch test 1, 2 weeks after DPC sensitization. The treatment or condition label, read with the paper, signifies: therapeutic diphenylcyclopropenone sensitization with weekly scalp DPC. At each patch-test visit, blood was drawn before the patch test was applied. To be eligible, patients had to be aged 18 to 70, diagnosed with alopecia and judged suitable for DPC therapy, while pregnant patients were excluded. Total RNA was extracted from unfractionated whole blood collected in Tempus Blood RNA tubes. Here the sequenced sample was whole blood, taken in connection with sensitization to the hapten diphenylcyclopropenone (DPC). This receptor was obtained from a woman between 50 and 59 years old with alopecia areata. Some clones in this sample may be carry-over from other donors' samples.

The CDR3 region reads CSATYAGSSYTDTQYF. The DNA sequence is TGCAGTGCTACGTACGCGGGGTCCTCTTACACAGATACGCAGTATTTT. Here the chain combines TRBV20-1 and TRBJ2-3, with a tentative D gene TRBD2 over 6 matching bases. V loses 4 bases, J loses 2 bases, and the germline ends lie 19 bases apart. The CDR3 covers 16 residues, taking in both the cysteine and the phenylalanine. The entry retains the CDR3 DNA only, 48 bases that are in frame from base 1. The germline V gene (reference sequence) sets CDR1 to DFQATT and CDR2 to SNEGSKA.